The sequence of this T cell receptor beta chain was determined in a study of blood T cells in healthy people across ages. On this clonotype itself: What it recognizes is unknown.

Trimming took off 5 bases at V and 1 base at J, with 15 bases between the two ends. From germline, CDR1 is SGHAT and CDR2 FQDESV (reference sequence). The CDR3 contains 15 residues. General study findings and limits: Investigators viewed diversity estimates from one million T cells as underestimates, the study reported. Both higher diversity and more naive CD4+ cells marked long-lived donors when set against aged donors. Roughly linearly, TCR beta diversity per million T cells fell as age increased.

The authors ran a second PCR of 7 to 11 cycles using a sample-barcoded 5' primer and a J-beta primer mix. A tag from a template-switch adaptor with 12 random nucleotides marked each cDNA molecule. TCRdb ran MiXCR on the 5' RACE reads and lists one entry per CDR3 protein. This table has around 1,600,000 distinct CDR3 sequences, roughly 43% appearing once. This receptor was identified in a woman younger than 35 in good health. The rearrangement links TRBV11-1 to TRBJ2-7, with D possibly TRBD1 on 6 matching bases. Sample: blood. CDR3 region: CASSAPRGFSYEQYF. The CDR3, as DNA: TGTGCCAGCAGCGCGCCTAGGGGGTTTTCCTACGAGCAGTACTTC.